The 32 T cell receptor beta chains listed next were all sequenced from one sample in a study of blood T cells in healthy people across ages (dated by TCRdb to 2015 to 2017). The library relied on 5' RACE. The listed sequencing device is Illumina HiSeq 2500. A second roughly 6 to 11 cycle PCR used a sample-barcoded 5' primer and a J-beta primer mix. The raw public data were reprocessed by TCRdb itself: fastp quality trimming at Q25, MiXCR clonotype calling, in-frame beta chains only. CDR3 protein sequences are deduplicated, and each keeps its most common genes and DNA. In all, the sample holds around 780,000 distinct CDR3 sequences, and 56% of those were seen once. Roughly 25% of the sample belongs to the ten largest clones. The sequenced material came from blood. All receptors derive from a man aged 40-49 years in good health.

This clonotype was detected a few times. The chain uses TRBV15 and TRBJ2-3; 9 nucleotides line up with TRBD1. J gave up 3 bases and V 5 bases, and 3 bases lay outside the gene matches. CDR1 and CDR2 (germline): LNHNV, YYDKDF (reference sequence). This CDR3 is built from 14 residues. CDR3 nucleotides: TGTGCCACCAGCCGGGACAGGGCAACAGATACGCAGTATTTT. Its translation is CATSRDRATDTQYF.

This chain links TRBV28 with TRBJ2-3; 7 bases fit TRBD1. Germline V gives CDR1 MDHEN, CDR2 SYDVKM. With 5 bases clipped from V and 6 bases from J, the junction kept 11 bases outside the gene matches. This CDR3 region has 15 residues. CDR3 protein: CASSLDREWPDTQYF. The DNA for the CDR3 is TGTGCCAGCAGTCTAGACAGGGAATGGCCGGATACGCAGTATTTT.

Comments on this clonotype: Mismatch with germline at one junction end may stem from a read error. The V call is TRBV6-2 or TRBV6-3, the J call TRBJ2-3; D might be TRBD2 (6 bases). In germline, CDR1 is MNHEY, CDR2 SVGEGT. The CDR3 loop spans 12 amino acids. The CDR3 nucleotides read TGTGCTAGCAGTTACCGGGGGAATACGCAGTATTTT. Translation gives CASSYRGNTQYF.

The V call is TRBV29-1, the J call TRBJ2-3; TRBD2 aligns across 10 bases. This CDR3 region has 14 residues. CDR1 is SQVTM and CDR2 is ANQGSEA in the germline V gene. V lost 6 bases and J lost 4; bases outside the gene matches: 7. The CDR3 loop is CSVDGLAAADTQYF. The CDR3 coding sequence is TGCAGCGTAGACGGACTAGCGGCTGCAGATACGCAGTATTTT.

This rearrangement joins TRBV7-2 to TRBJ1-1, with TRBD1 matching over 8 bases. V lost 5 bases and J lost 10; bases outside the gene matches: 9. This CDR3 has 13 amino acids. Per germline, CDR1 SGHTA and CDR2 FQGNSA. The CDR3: CASSVGQGQSAFF. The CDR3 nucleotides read TGTGCCAGCAGCGTAGGACAGGGTCAGTCAGCTTTCTTT.

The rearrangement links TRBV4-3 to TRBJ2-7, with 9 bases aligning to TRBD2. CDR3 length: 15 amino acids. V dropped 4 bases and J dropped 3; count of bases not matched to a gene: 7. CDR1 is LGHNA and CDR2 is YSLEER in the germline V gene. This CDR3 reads CASSPSGGLGYEQYF. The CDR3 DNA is TGCGCCAGCAGCCCCAGCGGGGGGTTGGGCTACGAGCAGTACTTC.

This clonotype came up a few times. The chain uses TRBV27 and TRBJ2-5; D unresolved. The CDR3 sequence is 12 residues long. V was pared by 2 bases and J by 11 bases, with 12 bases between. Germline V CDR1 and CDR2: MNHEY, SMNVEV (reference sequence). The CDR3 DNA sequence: TGTGCCAGCAGTTTAGATTCCAATGAGCAGTACTTC. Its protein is CASSLDSNEQYF.

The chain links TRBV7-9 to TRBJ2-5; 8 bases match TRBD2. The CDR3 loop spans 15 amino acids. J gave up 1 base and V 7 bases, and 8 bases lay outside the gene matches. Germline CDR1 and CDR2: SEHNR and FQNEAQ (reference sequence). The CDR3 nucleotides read TGTGCCAGCACGTTACTAGCGGACTTCCAAGAGACCCAGTACTTC. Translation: CASTLLADFQETQYF.

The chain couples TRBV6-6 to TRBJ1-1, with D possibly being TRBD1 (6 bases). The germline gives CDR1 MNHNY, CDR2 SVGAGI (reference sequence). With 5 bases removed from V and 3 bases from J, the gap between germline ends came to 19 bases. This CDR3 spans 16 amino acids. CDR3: CASSVGGAIGDTEAFF. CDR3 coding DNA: TGTGCCAGCAGTGTGGGGGGGGCAATAGGTGACACTGAAGCTTTCTTT.

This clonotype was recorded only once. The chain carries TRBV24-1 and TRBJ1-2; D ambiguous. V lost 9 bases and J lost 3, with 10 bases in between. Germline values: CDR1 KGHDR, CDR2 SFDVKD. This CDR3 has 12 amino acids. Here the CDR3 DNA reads TGTGCCACCTACGGTGGCTACTATGGCTACACCTTC. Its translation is CATYGGYYGYTF.

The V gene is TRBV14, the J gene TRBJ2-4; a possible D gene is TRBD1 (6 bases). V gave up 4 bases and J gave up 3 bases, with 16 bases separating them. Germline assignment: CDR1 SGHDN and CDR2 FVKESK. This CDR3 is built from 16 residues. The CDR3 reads CASSPQGQPYKNIQYF. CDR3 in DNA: TGTGCCAGCAGCCCCCAGGGGCAGCCTTACAAAAACATTCAGTACTTC.

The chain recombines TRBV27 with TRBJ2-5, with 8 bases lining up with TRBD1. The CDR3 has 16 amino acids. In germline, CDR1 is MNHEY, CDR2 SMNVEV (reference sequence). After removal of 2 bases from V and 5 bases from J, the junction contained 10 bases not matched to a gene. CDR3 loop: CASSLVSGGYSETQYF. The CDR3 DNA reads TGTGCCAGCAGTTTAGTGTCAGGGGGCTACAGCGAGACCCAGTACTTC.

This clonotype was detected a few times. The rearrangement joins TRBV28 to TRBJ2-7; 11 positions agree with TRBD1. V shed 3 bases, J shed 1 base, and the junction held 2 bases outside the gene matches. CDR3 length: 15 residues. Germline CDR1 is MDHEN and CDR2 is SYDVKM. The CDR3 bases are TGTGCCAGCAGTTTCGGGACAGGGGGTTCCTACGAGCAGTACTTC. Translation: CASSFGTGGSYEQYF.

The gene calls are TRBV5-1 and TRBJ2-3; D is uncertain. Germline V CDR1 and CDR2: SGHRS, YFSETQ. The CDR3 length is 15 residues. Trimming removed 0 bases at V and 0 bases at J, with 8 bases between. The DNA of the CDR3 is TGCGCCAGCAGCTTGGGCGCCACTAGCACAGATACGCAGTATTTT. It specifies CASSLGATSTDTQYF. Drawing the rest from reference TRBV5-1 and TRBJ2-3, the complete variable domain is KAGVTQTPRYLIKTRGQQVTLSCSPISGHRSVSWYQQTPGQGLQFLFEYFSETQRNKGNFPGRFSGRQFSNSRSEMNVSTLELGDSALYLCASSLGATSTDTQYFGPGTRLTVL.

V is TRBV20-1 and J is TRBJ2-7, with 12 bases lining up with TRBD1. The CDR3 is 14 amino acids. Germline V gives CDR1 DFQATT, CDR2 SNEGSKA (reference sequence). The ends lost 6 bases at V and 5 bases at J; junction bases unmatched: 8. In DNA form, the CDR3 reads TGCAGTGCGCGTTTCGGGACAGGGGGCGACGAGCAGTACTTC. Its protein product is CSARFGTGGDEQYF.

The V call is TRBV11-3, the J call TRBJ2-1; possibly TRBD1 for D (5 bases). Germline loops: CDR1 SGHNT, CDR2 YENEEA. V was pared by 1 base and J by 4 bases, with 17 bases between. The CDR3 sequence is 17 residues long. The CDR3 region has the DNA TGTGCCAGCAGCTTAGGACAGCACACTAACCGATACAATGAGCAGTTCTTC. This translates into CASSLGQHTNRYNEQFF.

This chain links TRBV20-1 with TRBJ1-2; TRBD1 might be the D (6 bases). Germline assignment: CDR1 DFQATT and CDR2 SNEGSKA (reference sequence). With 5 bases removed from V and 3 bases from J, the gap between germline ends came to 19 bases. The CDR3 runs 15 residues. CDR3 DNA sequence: TGCAGTGCTCCAGCGGGGGGGCCGCCCTACTATGGCTACACCTTC. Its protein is CSAPAGGPPYYGYTF.

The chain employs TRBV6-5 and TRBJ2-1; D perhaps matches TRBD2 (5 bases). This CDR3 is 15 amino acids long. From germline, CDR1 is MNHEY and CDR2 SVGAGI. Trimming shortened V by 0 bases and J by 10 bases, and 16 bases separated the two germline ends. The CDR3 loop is CASSYSVAAAYEQFF. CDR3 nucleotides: TGTGCCAGCAGTTACTCAGTCGCAGCGGCCTACGAGCAGTTCTTC.

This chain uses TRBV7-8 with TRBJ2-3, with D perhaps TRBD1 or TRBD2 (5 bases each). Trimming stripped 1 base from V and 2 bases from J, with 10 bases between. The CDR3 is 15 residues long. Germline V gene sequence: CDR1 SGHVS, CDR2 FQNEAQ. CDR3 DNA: TGTGCCAGCAGCTTAGGGGGGTTCCCCACAGATACGCAGTATTTT. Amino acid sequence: CASSLGGFPTDTQYF. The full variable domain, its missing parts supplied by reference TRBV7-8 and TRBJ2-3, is GAGVSQSPRYKVAKRGQDVALRCDPISGHVSLFWYQQALGQGPEFLTYFQNEAQLDKSGLPSDRFFAERPEGSVSTLKIQRTQQEDSAVYLCASSLGGFPTDTQYFGPGTRLTVL.

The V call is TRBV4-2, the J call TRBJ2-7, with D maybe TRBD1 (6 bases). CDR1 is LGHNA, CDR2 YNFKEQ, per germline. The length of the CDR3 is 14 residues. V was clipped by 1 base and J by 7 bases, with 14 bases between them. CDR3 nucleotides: TGTGCCAGCAGCCAAGGCCAGGGGCTGCGGGAGCAGTACTTC. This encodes CASSQGQGLREQYF.

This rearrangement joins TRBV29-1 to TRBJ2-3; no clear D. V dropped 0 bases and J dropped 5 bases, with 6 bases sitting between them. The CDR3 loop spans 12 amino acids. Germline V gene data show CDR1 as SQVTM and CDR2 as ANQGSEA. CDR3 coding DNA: TGCAGCGTTGAAGATTCCAAAGATACGCAGTATTTT. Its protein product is CSVEDSKDTQYF.

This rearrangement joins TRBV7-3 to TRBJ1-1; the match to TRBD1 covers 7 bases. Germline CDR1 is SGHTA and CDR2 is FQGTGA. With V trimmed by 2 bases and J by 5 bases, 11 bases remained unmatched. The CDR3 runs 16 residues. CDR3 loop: CASSLVTGIVGTEAFF. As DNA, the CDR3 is TGTGCCAGCAGCTTAGTGACAGGGATTGTGGGAACTGAAGCTTTCTTT.

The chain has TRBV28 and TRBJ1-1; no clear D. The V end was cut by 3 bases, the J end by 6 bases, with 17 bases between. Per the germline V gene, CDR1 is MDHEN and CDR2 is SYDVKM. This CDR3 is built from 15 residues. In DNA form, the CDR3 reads TGTGCCAGCAGTTTCCGTCGGGTCGGCGGCGCTGAAGCTTTCTTT. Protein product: CASSFRRVGGAEAFF.

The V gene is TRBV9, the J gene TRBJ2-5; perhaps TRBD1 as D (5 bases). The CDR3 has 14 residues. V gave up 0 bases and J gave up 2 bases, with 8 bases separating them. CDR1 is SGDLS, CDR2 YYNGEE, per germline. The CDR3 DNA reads TGTGCCAGCAGCGTAGGACAGATACAAGAGACCCAGTACTTC. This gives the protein CASSVGQIQETQYF.

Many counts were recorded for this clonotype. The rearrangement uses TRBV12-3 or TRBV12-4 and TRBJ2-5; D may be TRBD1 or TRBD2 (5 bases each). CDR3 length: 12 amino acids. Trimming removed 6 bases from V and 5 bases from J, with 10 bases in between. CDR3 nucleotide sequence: TGTGCCAGCAGCGGCGAGGGGGAGACCCAGTACTTC. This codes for CASSGEGETQYF.

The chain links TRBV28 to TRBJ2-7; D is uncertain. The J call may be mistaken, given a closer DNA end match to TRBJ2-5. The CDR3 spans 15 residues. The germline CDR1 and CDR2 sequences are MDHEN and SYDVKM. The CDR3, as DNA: TGTGCCAGCAGTTTCTCCGCAACTTCGGGAGAGACCCAGTACTTC. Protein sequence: CASSFSATSGETQYF.

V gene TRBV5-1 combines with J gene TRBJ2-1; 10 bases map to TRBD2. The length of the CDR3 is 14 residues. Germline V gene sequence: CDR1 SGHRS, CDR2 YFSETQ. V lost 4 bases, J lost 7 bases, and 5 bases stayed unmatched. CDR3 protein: CASSAGLAANEQFF. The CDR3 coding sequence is TGCGCCAGCAGCGCCGGACTAGCGGCGAATGAGCAGTTCTTC.

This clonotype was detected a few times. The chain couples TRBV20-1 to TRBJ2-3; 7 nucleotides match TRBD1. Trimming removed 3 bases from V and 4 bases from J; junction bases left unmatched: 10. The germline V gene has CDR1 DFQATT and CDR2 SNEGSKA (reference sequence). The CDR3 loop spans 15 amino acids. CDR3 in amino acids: CSARVQGRSADTQYF. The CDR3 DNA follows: TGCAGTGCTAGGGTACAGGGGAGATCAGCAGATACGCAGTATTTT.

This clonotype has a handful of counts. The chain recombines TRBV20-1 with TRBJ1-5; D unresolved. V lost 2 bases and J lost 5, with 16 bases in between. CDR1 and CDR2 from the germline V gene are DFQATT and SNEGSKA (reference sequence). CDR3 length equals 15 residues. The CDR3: CSARCMGREDQPQHF. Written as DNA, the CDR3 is TGCAGTGCTAGATGTATGGGTAGGGAAGATCAGCCCCAGCATTTT.

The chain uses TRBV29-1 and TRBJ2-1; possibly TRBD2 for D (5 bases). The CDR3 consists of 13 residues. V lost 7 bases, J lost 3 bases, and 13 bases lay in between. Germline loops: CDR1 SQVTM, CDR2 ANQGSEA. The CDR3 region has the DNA TGCAGCGGCTATCTGGCGGGCTACAATGAGCAGTTCTTC. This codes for CSGYLAGYNEQFF.

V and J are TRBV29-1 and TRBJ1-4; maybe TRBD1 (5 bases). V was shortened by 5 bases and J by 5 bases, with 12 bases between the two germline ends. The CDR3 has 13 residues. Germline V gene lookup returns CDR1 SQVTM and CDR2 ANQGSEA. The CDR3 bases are TGCAGCGTTTGGGGGAAGCTGAATGAAAAACTGTTTTTT. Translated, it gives CSVWGKLNEKLFF.

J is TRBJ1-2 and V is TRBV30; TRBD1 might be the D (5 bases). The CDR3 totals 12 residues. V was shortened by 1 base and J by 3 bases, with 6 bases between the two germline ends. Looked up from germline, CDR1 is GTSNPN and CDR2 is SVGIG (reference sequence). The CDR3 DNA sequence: TGTGCCTGGAGTGGGGGGGACTATGGCTACACCTTC. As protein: CAWSGGDYGYTF.